This is a list of T cell receptor beta chains from one sample in a study of blood T cell repertoires in COVID-19. Only in-frame clones appear in the TCRdb table, and some are missing; sequencing was by immunoSEQ multiplex PCR. The profile shows 140,000 or so clones, 60% to 85% of them singletons. Sample: peripheral blood. Source of these receptors: a man aged 45-60 years with active or convalescent COVID-19. Each CDR3 is given with its conserved first and last residue. Fields, in order: D gene, clone size, V gene, J gene, CDR3 protein, CDR3 DNA. A D gene is named only where the DNA matches it firmly. Not all rows give a size; the values are once, few, many and, for expanded clones, a class.

d_gene: -; abundance: -; v_gene: TRBV9; j_gene: TRBJ1-5; CDR3aa: CASSVAADFHQPQHF; CDR3nt: TGTGCCAGCAGCGTAGCCGCAGATTTTCATCAGCCCCAGCATTTT
d_gene: -; abundance: -; v_gene: TRBV27; j_gene: TRBJ1-3; CDR3aa: CASSPLGGGGNTIYF; CDR3nt: TGTGCCAGCAGTCCCCTCGGGGGGGGAGGAAACACCATATATTTT
d_gene: -; abundance: -; v_gene: TRBV28; j_gene: TRBJ1-5; CDR3aa: CASSLSSGNQPQHF; CDR3nt: TGTGCCAGCAGTTTATCGTCTGGCAATCAGCCCCAGCATTTT
d_gene: -; abundance: -; v_gene: TRBV11-3; j_gene: TRBJ2-2; CDR3aa: CASSLDVWGEAGELFF; CDR3nt: TGTGCCAGCAGCTTAGACGTGTGGGGGGAGGCCGGGGAGCTGTTTTTT
d_gene: TRBD2; abundance: -; v_gene: TRBV2; j_gene: TRBJ2-1; CDR3aa: CASLRGAYNEQFF; CDR3nt: TGTGCCAGCCTCCGGGGGGCCTACAATGAGCAGTTCTTC
d_gene: TRBD1; abundance: -; v_gene: TRBV5-6; j_gene: TRBJ1-5; CDR3aa: CASSPTGNQPQHF; CDR3nt: TGTGCCAGCAGCCCGACAGGGAATCAGCCCCAGCATTTT
d_gene: -; abundance: few; v_gene: TRBV19; j_gene: TRBJ2-1; CDR3aa: CASTPIRGIYNEQFF; CDR3nt: TGTGCCAGTACCCCGATTCGAGGGATCTACAATGAGCAGTTCTTC
d_gene: TRBD1; abundance: -; v_gene: TRBV27; j_gene: TRBJ1-4; CDR3aa: CASSPLTGGVNEKLFF; CDR3nt: TGTGCCAGCAGTCCCCTTACAGGGGGCGTTAATGAAAAACTGTTTTTT
d_gene: TRBD1; abundance: once; v_gene: TRBV27; j_gene: TRBJ1-5; CDR3aa: CASSGTGGYSNQPQHF; CDR3nt: TGTGCCAGTTCCGGGACAGGGGGTTATAGCAATCAGCCCCAGCATTTT
d_gene: TRBD1; abundance: once; v_gene: TRBV30; j_gene: TRBJ1-2; CDR3aa: CAWTGGNYGYTF; CDR3nt: TGTGCCTGGACAGGGGGGAACTATGGCTACACCTTC
d_gene: TRBD1; abundance: -; v_gene: TRBV28; j_gene: TRBJ2-7; CDR3aa: CASEGQGLLYEQYF; CDR3nt: TGTGCCAGCGAGGGACAGGGGTTATTGTACGAGCAGTACTTC
d_gene: TRBD1; abundance: -; v_gene: TRBV29-1; j_gene: TRBJ2-4; CDR3aa: CSVGQGGNIQYF; CDR3nt: TGCAGCGTTGGACAGGGGGGAAACATTCAGTACTTC
d_gene: TRBD1; abundance: -; v_gene: TRBV11-1; j_gene: TRBJ2-1; CDR3aa: CASSLRGQGSNEQFF; CDR3nt: TGTGCCAGCAGCTTAAGGGGACAGGGTTCCAATGAGCAGTTCTTC
d_gene: -; abundance: -; v_gene: TRBV27; j_gene: TRBJ2-3; CDR3aa: CASRPRGRGWVAGSTDTQYF; CDR3nt: TGTGCCAGCAGACCCCGGGGAAGGGGTTGGGTGGCGGGATCCACAGATACGCAGTATTTT
d_gene: -; abundance: -; v_gene: TRBV6-4; j_gene: TRBJ1-1; CDR3aa: CASSSLPGVEAFF; CDR3nt: TGTGCCAGCAGTTCCCTCCCAGGGGTTGAAGCTTTCTTT
d_gene: -; abundance: -; v_gene: TRBV19; j_gene: TRBJ1-1; CDR3aa: CASKQPTNTEAFF; CDR3nt: TGTGCCAGTAAACAGCCAACTAACACTGAAGCTTTCTTT
d_gene: TRBD2; abundance: -; v_gene: TRBV9; j_gene: TRBJ2-7; CDR3aa: CASSVSGGSHEQYF; CDR3nt: TGTGCCAGCAGCGTGTCTGGCGGGAGCCACGAGCAGTACTTC
d_gene: -; abundance: few; v_gene: TRBV6-5; j_gene: TRBJ2-7; CDR3aa: CASIPGYEQYF; CDR3nt: TGTGCCAGCATCCCGGGCTACGAGCAGTACTTC
d_gene: -; abundance: -; v_gene: TRBV11-3; j_gene: TRBJ1-1; CDR3aa: CASSLERDTTEAFF; CDR3nt: TGTGCCAGCAGCTTAGAGAGGGACACCACTGAAGCTTTCTTT
d_gene: TRBD2; abundance: -; v_gene: TRBV29-1; j_gene: TRBJ2-1; CDR3aa: CSVEDLAGIRNEQFF; CDR3nt: TGCAGCGTTGAAGATCTAGCGGGAATTCGGAATGAGCAGTTCTTC
d_gene: -; abundance: -; v_gene: TRBV2; j_gene: TRBJ1-5; CDR3aa: CASSAPGDNQPQHF; CDR3nt: TGTGCCAGCAGTGCGCCAGGGGACAATCAGCCCCAGCATTTT
d_gene: TRBD2; abundance: -; v_gene: TRBV30; j_gene: TRBJ2-1; CDR3aa: CAWGTSGSYNEQFF; CDR3nt: TGTGCCTGGGGGACTAGCGGCTCCTACAATGAGCAGTTCTTC
d_gene: TRBD1; abundance: -; v_gene: TRBV30; j_gene: TRBJ1-5; CDR3aa: CAWSAAGGDQPQHF; CDR3nt: TGTGCCTGGAGTGCGGCAGGGGGCGACCAGCCCCAGCATTTT